The 24 T cell receptor beta chains listed next were all sequenced from one sample in a study of naive and memory T cell subsets. Whole blood, 2.5 ml, came from adult healthy volunteers. Reverse transcription of blood and skin TCR RNA was primed at alpha and beta constant regions. One entry per CDR3 protein results from TCRdb running MiXCR on the 5' RACE reads. The data hold 20,000 to 25,000 distinct CDR3 sequences, with about 4% observed a single time. The receptors were gathered from a male donor in good health.

There are many counts of this clonotype. V usage is TRBV5-6 and J usage is TRBJ2-1, with 7 bases matching TRBD1. Germline V lookup: CDR1 SGHDT, CDR2 YYEEEE. CDR3 length equals 15 residues. With V trimmed by 4 bases and J by 2 bases, 6 bases remained unmatched. CDR3 amino acids: CASSITGAPYNEQFF. The CDR3 DNA sequence: TGTGCCAGCAGCATAACAGGGGCGCCCTACAATGAGCAGTTCTTC.

This clonotype was detected many times. The chain couples TRBV5-1 to TRBJ2-3, with 7 bases lining up with TRBD1. The CDR3 spans 14 residues. V was pared by 5 bases and J by 2 bases, with 5 bases of the junction left unmatched. Germline lookup yields CDR1 SGHRS and CDR2 YFSETQ. The CDR3 region has the DNA TGCGCCAGCAGAACCGGGACAGTCACAGATACGCAGTATTTT. This translates into CASRTGTVTDTQYF.

By frequency in the sample, this clonotype is medium-sized. In nucleotides, the CDR3 is TGCAGTGCTAGAGATCTGGACAGACAGAATAATTCACCCCTCCACTTT. Translated: CSARDLDRQNNSPLHF. This chain joins TRBV20-1 and TRBJ1-6; a possible D gene is TRBD1 (6 bases). Trimming pared 0 bases from V and 5 bases from J, leaving 14 bases between. The CDR3 has 16 residues. The germline CDR1 and CDR2 sequences are DFQATT and SNEGSKA (reference sequence).

This clonotype was seen ten or more times. Written as DNA, the CDR3 is TGCAGCGCTGGTCTGTTACAGCAAGAGACCCAGTACTTC. This gives the protein CSAGLLQQETQYF. The chain has TRBV29-1 and TRBJ2-5, with D unclear. Trimming left V 7 bases short and J 2 bases short, with 14 bases between. This CDR3 is built from 13 residues. Germline V gene data show CDR1 as SQVTM and CDR2 as ANQGSEA.

This clonotype was picked up many times. The V call is TRBV10-2, the J call TRBJ2-5; no clear D gene. Germline-derived CDR1 and CDR2 are WSHSY and SAAADI. Deletions cut 0 bases from V and 5 bases from J, with 7 bases between. The CDR3 has 13 amino acids. The CDR3 nucleotides read TGCGCCAGCAGTGAGTCCGGGCTGGAGACCCAGTACTTC. Amino acid sequence: CASSESGLETQYF.

Ten or more counts support this clonotype. CDR3 in amino acids: CASSSNVGGSYNEQFF. The CDR3 bases are TGTGCCAGCAGTTCCAACGTCGGGGGGTCCTACAATGAGCAGTTCTTC. V is TRBV6-6 and J is TRBJ2-1, with 7 bases identical to TRBD2. This CDR3 has 16 amino acids. Germline V gives CDR1 MNHNY, CDR2 SVGAGI (reference sequence). Unmatched junction bases numbered 7, after V lost 4 bases and J lost 1 base.

This clonotype appeared many times. The genes are TRBV7-2 and TRBJ1-5; 7 bases agree with TRBD1. Per germline, CDR1 SGHTA and CDR2 FQGNSA. V was pared by 1 base and J by 0 bases, with 6 bases of the junction left unmatched. This CDR3 has 17 residues. The CDR3 DNA reads TGTGCCAGCAGCTTAGTGGCGGGACAGTATAGCAATCAGCCCCAGCATTTT. It is translated as CASSLVAGQYSNQPQHF.

The table lists this clonotype with many counts. The chain couples TRBV3-1 to TRBJ2-3, with 12 bases aligning to TRBD2. V lost 5 bases and J lost 2; bases outside the gene matches: 8. Per the germline V gene, CDR1 is LGHDT and CDR2 is YNNKEL (reference sequence). The CDR3 is 17 amino acids. The CDR3: CASSLRTSGVVTDTQYF. Written as DNA, the CDR3 is TGTGCCAGCAGCTTACGGACTAGCGGGGTGGTCACAGATACGCAGTATTTT.

There are many counts of this clonotype. A read error may produce the germline difference seen at one junction end. This chain joins TRBV9 and TRBJ2-1, with a weak D call TRBD2 (6 bases). The CDR3 is 13 residues long. Germline V lookup: CDR1 SGDLS, CDR2 YYNGEE. Here the CDR3 DNA reads TGTGCCAGCAGTCGGACTAACTACAATGAGCAGCTCTTC. Protein: CASSRTNYNEQLF.

This clonotype is judged medium-sized. This chain joins TRBV29-1 and TRBJ1-1; perhaps TRBD1 as D (5 bases). Per the germline V gene, CDR1 is SQVTM and CDR2 is ANQGSEA. CDR3 length equals 12 residues. Trimming took off 5 bases at V and 3 bases at J, with 10 bases between the two ends. The CDR3, as DNA: TGCAGCGTTATGGGGCTGGACACTGAAGCTTTCTTT. Translating it yields CSVMGLDTEAFF.

In its sample, this clonotype was seen many times. The chain recombines TRBV2 with TRBJ2-2; 7 nucleotides match TRBD2. The CDR3 loop spans 15 amino acids. V was pared by 1 base and J by 4 bases, with 3 bases of the junction left unmatched. Germline V gene sequence: CDR1 SNHLY, CDR2 FYNNEI. As DNA, the CDR3 is TGTGCCAGCAGTGAAGGGGAGGGACTCACCGGGGAGCTGTTTTTT. It yields the protein CASSEGEGLTGELFF. Drawing the rest from reference TRBV2 and TRBJ2-2, the complete variable domain is EPEVTQTPSHQVTQMGQEVILRCVPISNHLYFYWYRQILGQKVEFLVSFYNNEISEKSEIFDDQFSVERPDGSNFTLKIRSTKLEDSAMYFCASSEGEGLTGELFFGEGSRLTVL.

This clonotype has a count of ten or more. The genes are TRBV20-1 and TRBJ2-5; D is undetermined. This CDR3 is 13 amino acids long. V dropped 5 bases and J dropped 2 bases, with 12 bases sitting between them. In germline, CDR1 is DFQATT, CDR2 SNEGSKA (reference sequence). The CDR3 region is CSAPDSFQETQYF. The CDR3 bases are TGCAGTGCTCCTGACTCCTTTCAAGAGACCCAGTACTTC.

This clonotype was recorded many times. The chain uses TRBV28 and TRBJ1-1; no reliable D call. V was clipped by 2 bases and J by 3 bases, with 13 bases between them. Germline V gene data show CDR1 as MDHEN and CDR2 as SYDVKM. The CDR3 totals 15 residues. CDR3 sequence: CASSLVGRSDTEAFF. In nucleotides, the CDR3 is TGTGCCAGCAGTTTAGTTGGCAGATCGGACACTGAAGCTTTCTTT.

This clonotype was seen many times. The chain joins TRBV25-1 to TRBJ1-6; D is possibly TRBD1 (5 bases). V lost 2 bases and J 6 bases, leaving 5 bases between the germline ends. The CDR3 extends over 13 amino acids. Looked up from germline, CDR1 is MGHDK and CDR2 is SYGVNS. CDR3 DNA: TGTGCCAGCAGTGAACAGGGTAATTCACCCCTCCACTTT. Protein sequence: CASSEQGNSPLHF.

This clonotype was counted ten times or more. The chain uses TRBV20-1 and TRBJ1-5, with D perhaps TRBD1 (6 bases). The germline gives CDR1 DFQATT, CDR2 SNEGSKA (reference sequence). CDR3 length: 16 residues. V lost 4 bases, J lost 0 bases, and 16 bases lay in between. CDR3: CSAISRTDYSNQPQHF. CDR3 in DNA: TGCAGTGCTATTAGTAGGACAGACTATAGCAATCAGCCCCAGCATTTT.

This clonotype is labeled as medium-sized. The chain links TRBV9 to TRBJ1-5; D remains unclear. Trimming shortened V by 0 bases and J by 9 bases, and 16 bases separated the two germline ends. The CDR3 covers 15 residues. Germline CDR1 and CDR2: SGDLS and YYNGEE. DNA of the CDR3: TGTGCCAGCAGCGTAGGTGAGGGAGGCTATCTGCCCCAGCATTTT. Protein sequence: CASSVGEGGYLPQHF.

The sample holds many counts of this clonotype. This sequence joins TRBV12-3 or TRBV12-4 and TRBJ2-1, with 13 bases that match TRBD2. This CDR3 spans 15 amino acids. With 6 bases clipped from V and 8 bases from J, the junction kept 7 bases outside the gene matches. The CDR3 loop reads CASSRGLAGVDEQFF. The CDR3 coding sequence is TGTGCCAGCAGCCGAGGACTAGCGGGAGTCGATGAGCAGTTCTTC.

At least ten counts were recorded for this clonotype. The chain has TRBV10-3 and TRBJ2-3; TRBD1 matches 9 bases. V gave up 5 bases and J gave up 3 bases; unmatched junction bases: 6. The CDR3 is 15 residues long. In germline, CDR1 is ENHRY, CDR2 SYGVKD. As DNA, the CDR3 is TGTGCCATCAGTCTTCGGGACAGGGAGACAGATACGCAGTATTTT. It specifies CAISLRDRETDTQYF.

This clonotype was recorded many times. This chain uses TRBV20-1 with TRBJ1-6; 8 bases fit TRBD1. Germline CDR1 and CDR2: DFQATT and SNEGSKA (reference sequence). This CDR3 is 14 amino acids long. Trimming removed 3 bases from V and 11 bases from J; junction bases left unmatched: 9. The CDR3 DNA sequence: TGCAGTGCTAGGGATCCAGGGGGCCCGACACCCCTCCACTTT. Residues: CSARDPGGPTPLHF.

This clonotype has a count of ten or more. The J gene is TRBJ2-7, the V gene TRBV7-9; TRBD1 matches at 10 bases. The ends lost 1 base at V and 6 bases at J; junction bases unmatched: 6. CDR3 size: 15 residues. Germline CDR1 is SEHNR and CDR2 is FQNEAQ (reference sequence). The CDR3 bases are TGTGCCAGCAGCTTAGGCCAGACAGGGGGCGGCGAGCAGTACTTC. Encoded protein: CASSLGQTGGGEQYF.

This clonotype has at least ten counts. The CDR3 DNA is TGTGCCAGCAGTCCCCCGGGACCCATCGATGGCTACACCTTC. Protein sequence: CASSPPGPIDGYTF. J is TRBJ1-2 and V is TRBV12-3 or TRBV12-4; maybe TRBD1 (5 bases). V lost 5 bases to trimming and J lost 6 bases, with 16 bases between them. This CDR3 contains 14 residues.

This clonotype was observed many times. The chain links TRBV29-1 to TRBJ2-5, with no clear D. This CDR3 has 12 amino acids. The V gene lost 4 bases and the J gene lost 1 base, with 7 bases spanning the gap. Germline lookup yields CDR1 SQVTM and CDR2 ANQGSEA. CDR3 sequence: CSVVEIQETQYF. In DNA form, the CDR3 reads TGCAGCGTTGTGGAGATCCAAGAGACCCAGTACTTC.

This clonotype came up many times. The chain combines TRBV9 with TRBJ2-2; TRBD1 is a possible D gene (5 bases). The V and J ends lost 0 bases and 1 base respectively, with 10 bases between them. The CDR3 loop spans 16 amino acids. Germline V gene data show CDR1 as SGDLS and CDR2 as YYNGEE. The CDR3 region has the DNA TGTGCCAGCAGCGTAGTAAGGACAAGGAACACCGGGGAGCTGTTTTTT. Translation: CASSVVRTRNTGELFF.

This clonotype was observed many times. The J gene is TRBJ2-3, the V gene TRBV29-1; D is perhaps TRBD2 (5 bases). This CDR3 comprises 12 residues. Germline lookup yields CDR1 SQVTM and CDR2 ANQGSEA. Between the trimmed V and J ends, which lost 4 bases and 0 bases, there was a span of 5 bases. The DNA for the CDR3 is TGCAGCGTTGGGACTAGCACAGATACGCAGTATTTT. Translation: CSVGTSTDTQYF.